This T cell receptor beta chain was identified in a study of PD-L1 blockade in urothelial cancer. Indicated time point: pretreatment peripheral blood. The table came from immunoSEQ multiplex PCR; TCRdb's copy has only in-frame clones and leaves some out. The profile shows about 95,000 clones, roughly 87% of them singletons. V lost 0 bases and J lost 8, with 15 bases in between. Looked up from germline, CDR1 is MGHRA and CDR2 is YSYEKL. The CDR3 extends over 15 amino acids. J is TRBJ2-3 and V is TRBV4-1; no clear D gene. The TCR was taken from a man aged 55 to 69 with urothelial cancer. The source was PBMCs, collected around atezolizumab (anti-PD-L1) treatment. CDR3 DNA sequence: TGCGCCAGCAGCCAAGACCGCCTCGCGCTTGTTACGCAGTATTTT. It specifies CASSQDRLALVTQYF.